The 8 T cell receptor beta chains given below trace back to one sample, sequenced in a study of molecular identifiers for immune sequencing clone quantification. MiXCR, run by TCRdb on the PCR reads, gives a single entry per CDR3 protein. The data contain just under 650,000 distinct CDR3 sequences, 20% of them seen just once; the ten biggest clones take up about 0.9%. Sequencing input: naive CD8+ T cells from blood, with Jurkat cell RNA spiked in. Subset given: FACS-sorted CD8+CD4-CCR7+CD45RA+ naive T cells. The receptors were sampled from a human donor in good health. Some libraries in this study had Jurkat cell RNA spiked in.

This clonotype was recorded many times. The chain uses TRBV12-3 or TRBV12-4 and TRBJ2-7; D is perhaps TRBD1 (5 bases). Trimming stripped 7 bases from V and 5 bases from J, with 15 bases between. The CDR3 is 13 residues long. In DNA form, the CDR3 reads TGTGCCAGCACCTCTAGGGGTAGAGACGAGCAGTACTTC. It is translated as CASTSRGRDEQYF.

This clonotype was detected only a few times. This chain connects TRBV4-3 to TRBJ2-7; 8 nucleotides line up with TRBD1. The length of the CDR3 is 15 residues. J gave up 1 base and V 4 bases, and 6 bases lay outside the gene matches. CDR1 and CDR2 (germline): LGHNA, YSLEER. The CDR3 nucleotides are TGCGCCAGCAGCCCCAGGACAGGGAGATCCTACGAGCAGTACTTC. Amino acids: CASSPRTGRSYEQYF.

This clonotype has only one observation. This chain links TRBV2 with TRBJ2-5; possibly TRBD1 or TRBD2 for D (5 bases each). The CDR3 consists of 15 residues. From germline, CDR1 is SNHLY and CDR2 FYNNEI. V gave up 1 base and J gave up 10 bases, with 19 bases separating them. CDR3 amino acids: CASSEGLARDQCQYF. In nucleotides, the CDR3 is TGTGCCAGCAGTGAAGGTTTAGCCCGGGACCAATGCCAGTACTTC.

On this clonotype: A read error may be the cause here, since a much bigger clone is one base away. The chain couples TRBV14 to TRBJ1-3; D gene unclear. The germline V gene has CDR1 SGHDN and CDR2 FVKESK. The CDR3 sequence is 14 residues long. The CDR3 reads CASSRLNSGNTMYF. In DNA form, the CDR3 reads TGTGCCAGCAGCCGCCTTAACTCTGGAAACACCATGTATTTT. The full variable domain, its missing parts supplied by reference TRBV14 and TRBJ1-3, is EAGVTQFPSHSVIEKGQTVTLRCDPISGHDNLYWYRRVMGKEIKFLLHFVKESKQDESGMPNNRFLAERTGGTYSTLKVQPAELEDSGVYFCASSRLNSGNTMYFGEGSWLTVV.

The chain combines TRBV30 with TRBJ2-1, with TRBD2 identical over 8 bases. J was trimmed by 5 bases and V by 2 bases; bases with no gene match: 8. Germline lookup yields CDR1 GTSNPN and CDR2 SVGIG (reference sequence). CDR3 size: 15 residues. The CDR3, as DNA: TGTGCCTGGAGTAAAGAAGCGGGAGAAAACAATGAGCAGTTCTTC. It specifies CAWSKEAGENNEQFF.

This clonotype was detected ten times or more. This sequence joins TRBV6-4 and TRBJ1-1; a possible D gene is TRBD1 (5 bases). The germline V gene encodes CDR1 MRHNA and CDR2 SNTAGT. This CDR3 has 12 residues. Trimming pared 6 bases from V and 7 bases from J, leaving 12 bases between. As DNA, the CDR3 is TGTGCCAGCAGGGGACCTACTGGTGAAGCTTTCTTT. Its translation is CASRGPTGEAFF.

This clonotype was seen many times. The chain joins TRBV5-6 to TRBJ1-2, with 7 bases that match TRBD1. This CDR3 is built from 15 residues. Trimming cost V 5 bases and J 5 bases; bases outside gene matches: 12. The germline V gene has CDR1 SGHDT and CDR2 YYEEEE. CDR3 nucleotide sequence: TGTGCCAGCAGGACCGGGACAGCCCTTGCTTATGGCTACACCTTC. It encodes CASRTGTALAYGYTF.

The rearrangement links TRBV10-3 to TRBJ2-1, with TRBD2 matching 10 bases. The CDR3 is 15 amino acids. CDR1 is ENHRY and CDR2 is SYGVKD in the germline V gene. V lost 3 bases, J lost 5 bases, and 4 bases stayed unmatched. CDR3 DNA: TGTGCCATCAGTGATGTAGCGGGGGGAAACAATGAGCAGTTCTTC. Translating it yields CAISDVAGGNNEQFF.